This entry lists 10 T cell receptor beta chains sequenced from one sample in a study of blood T cell repertoires in COVID-19. Sequenced by immunoSEQ multiplex PCR; TCRdb stores in-frame clones only, minus some. This table holds roughly 120,000 clones, roughly 90% found once. Sample: peripheral blood. The source is a man in his sixties with COVID-19, enrolled during active disease.

Here the CDR3 reads CASSDPKGQRTYGYTF. CDR3 nucleotide sequence: TGTGCCAGCAGTGACCCCAAAGGACAGCGGACTTATGGCTACACCTTC. The chain links TRBV6-1 to TRBJ1-2; weak D call: TRBD1 (6 bases). Trimming stripped 3 bases from V and 5 bases from J, with 19 bases between. Germline loops: CDR1 MNHNS, CDR2 SASEGT. The CDR3 has 16 amino acids.

The rearrangement joins TRBV4-3 to TRBJ1-1; D is unresolved. The germline V gene has CDR1 LGHNA and CDR2 YSLEER. This CDR3 has 16 amino acids. V dropped 3 bases and J dropped 5 bases, with 19 bases sitting between them. This CDR3 is CASSHAVVGRWTEAFF. CDR3 DNA: TGCGCCAGCAGCCATGCTGTGGTCGGGAGGTGGACTGAAGCTTTCTTT.

The chain recombines TRBV19 with TRBJ2-5; 9 nucleotides match TRBD2. CDR3 length: 14 residues. Germline V gene sequence: CDR1 LNHDA, CDR2 SQIVND (reference sequence). Trimming removed 4 bases from V and 5 bases from J; junction bases left unmatched: 5. The CDR3 spells CASSTSGEGETQYF. CDR3 sequence (DNA): TGTGCCAGTAGTACTAGCGGGGAGGGGGAGACCCAGTACTTC. Using reference TRBV19 and TRBJ2-5 for the parts outside the CDR3, the full variable domain is DGGITQSPKYLFRKEGQNVTLSCEQNLNHDAMYWYRQDPGQGLRLIYYSQIVNDFQKGDIAEGYSVSREKKESFPLTVTSAQKNPTAFYLCASSTSGEGETQYFGPGTRLLVL.

The chain recombines TRBV2 with TRBJ1-5; D gene ambiguous. This CDR3 has 16 residues. CDR1 is SNHLY, CDR2 FYNNEI, per germline. V gave up 4 bases and J gave up 1 base, with 14 bases separating them. The DNA for the CDR3 is TGTGCCAGCAGTGTGGAGGGCTTCGGGAGCAATCAGCCCCAGCATTTT. Residues: CASSVEGFGSNQPQHF.

The chain uses TRBV28 and TRBJ2-1; D is undetermined. V gave up 6 bases and J gave up 10 bases, with 7 bases separating them. Germline V gives CDR1 MDHEN, CDR2 SYDVKM. This CDR3 has 10 residues. This CDR3 is CASSFREQFF. Here the CDR3 DNA reads TGTGCCAGCAGCTTCCGGGAGCAGTTCTTC.

V gene TRBV14 combines with J gene TRBJ1-2; no reliable D call. This CDR3 has 14 amino acids. V shed 3 bases and J shed 0 bases, with 8 bases lying between them. The germline V gene encodes CDR1 SGHDN and CDR2 FVKESK. CDR3 region: CASSQYSTNYGYTF. The DNA for the CDR3 is TGTGCCAGCAGCCAGTACTCAACTAACTATGGCTACACCTTC.

The rearrangement joins TRBV5-1 to TRBJ2-7; TRBD2 matches at 10 bases. CDR3 size: 13 residues. Germline loops: CDR1 SGHRS, CDR2 YFSETQ. Trimming cost V 5 bases and J 6 bases; bases outside gene matches: 5. The CDR3 DNA follows: TGCGCCAGCAGGCTAGCGGGAGTGGTCGAGCAGTACTTC. It is translated as CASRLAGVVEQYF. The variable domain in full, completed from reference TRBV5-1 and TRBJ2-7, reads KAGVTQTPRYLIKTRGQQVTLSCSPISGHRSVSWYQQTPGQGLQFLFEYFSETQRNKGNFPGRFSGRQFSNSRSEMNVSTLELGDSALYLCASRLAGVVEQYFGPGTRLTVT.

The V and J genes are TRBV6-6 and TRBJ2-7; D not certain. The CDR3 consists of 15 residues. Germline V lookup: CDR1 MNHNY, CDR2 SVGAGI (reference sequence). Trimming took off 2 bases at V and 5 bases at J, with 16 bases between the two ends. This CDR3 is CASSYVQAPSHEQYF. CDR3 DNA sequence: TGTGCCAGCAGTTACGTGCAGGCCCCAAGCCACGAGCAGTACTTC.

The chain couples TRBV10-1 to TRBJ2-1; TRBD2 matches at 7 bases. The CDR3 loop spans 13 amino acids. Unmatched junction bases numbered 6, after V lost 4 bases and J lost 9 bases. Germline CDR1 is WNHNN and CDR2 is SYGVQD (reference sequence). CDR3 region: CASSGAGGGEQFF. Written as DNA, the CDR3 is TGCGCCAGCAGTGGGGCGGGCGGGGGTGAGCAGTTCTTC.

This clone was seen just once. This rearrangement joins TRBV10-2 to TRBJ1-4; D gene uncertain. CDR3 length equals 13 residues. V shed 2 bases and J shed 4 bases, with 5 bases lying between them. Germline V gene lookup returns CDR1 WSHSY and CDR2 SAAADI. The DNA for the CDR3 is TGCGCCAGCAGTGAGCCCGGTAATGAAAAACTGTTTTTT. This translates into CASSEPGNEKLFF.